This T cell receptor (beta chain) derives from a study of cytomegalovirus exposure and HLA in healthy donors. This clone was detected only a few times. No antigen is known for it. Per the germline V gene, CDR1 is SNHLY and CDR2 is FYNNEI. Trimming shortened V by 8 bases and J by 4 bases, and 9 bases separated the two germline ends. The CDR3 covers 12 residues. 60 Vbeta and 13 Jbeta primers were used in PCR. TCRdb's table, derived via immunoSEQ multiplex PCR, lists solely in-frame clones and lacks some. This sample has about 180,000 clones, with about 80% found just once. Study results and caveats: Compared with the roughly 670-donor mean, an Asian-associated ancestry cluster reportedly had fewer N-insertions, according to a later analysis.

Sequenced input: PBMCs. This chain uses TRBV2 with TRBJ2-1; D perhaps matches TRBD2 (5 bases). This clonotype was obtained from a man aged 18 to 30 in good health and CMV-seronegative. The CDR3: CASGGRYNEQFF. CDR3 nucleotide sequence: TGTGCCAGCGGCGGGCGGTACAATGAGCAGTTCTTC.